The source of this T cell receptor (beta chain) is a study of blood T cell repertoires in COVID-19. Study-wide context: Sites across the United States, Italy and Spain contributed samples from acute and convalescent COVID-19. PBMCs, B-cell-depleted T cells, or T cells were the source of the cDNA or gDNA that made up the material.

Deletions cut 4 bases from V and 2 bases from J, with 24 bases between. Germline V CDR1 and CDR2: MNHEY, SMNVEV (reference sequence). The CDR3 totals 18 residues. Under the authors' procedure: Nucleated cell counts were estimated from reference gene primer amplification. The data were produced by immunoSEQ multiplex PCR, yet TCRdb's version contains in-frame clones alone and is incomplete. The V and J calls and clone size were taken over from that table, and D and trimming were inferred from the DNA. The profile shows about 100,000 clones, around 88% of them singletons. This clone was counted a single time.

The material sequenced was peripheral blood. The TCR was taken from a human donor in a cohort sampled during active COVID-19. The V call is TRBV27, the J call TRBJ2-7, with TRBD2 as a possible D gene (6 bases). CDR3 coding DNA: TGTGCCAGCAGTTCCCTTGGACTAACCCGGGCGAACACCTACGAGCAGTACTTC. Translated, it gives CASSSLGLTRANTYEQYF.